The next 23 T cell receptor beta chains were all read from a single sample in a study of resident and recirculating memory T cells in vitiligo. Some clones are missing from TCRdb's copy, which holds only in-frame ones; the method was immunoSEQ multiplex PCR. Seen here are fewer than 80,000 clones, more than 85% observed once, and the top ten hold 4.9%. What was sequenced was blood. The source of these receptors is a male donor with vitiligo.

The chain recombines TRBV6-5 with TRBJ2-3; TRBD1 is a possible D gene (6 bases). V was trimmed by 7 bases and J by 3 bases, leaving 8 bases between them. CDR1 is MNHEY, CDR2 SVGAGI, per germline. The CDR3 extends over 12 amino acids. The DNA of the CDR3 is TGTGCCAGCATGGGGGCAACAGATACGCAGTATTTT. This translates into CASMGATDTQYF.

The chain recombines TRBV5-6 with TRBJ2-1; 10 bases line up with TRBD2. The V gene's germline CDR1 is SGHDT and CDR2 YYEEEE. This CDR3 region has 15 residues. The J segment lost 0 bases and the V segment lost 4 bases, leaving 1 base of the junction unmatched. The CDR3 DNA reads TGTGCCAGCAGCCGGACTAGCGGCTCCTACAATGAGCAGTTCTTC. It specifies CASSRTSGSYNEQFF.

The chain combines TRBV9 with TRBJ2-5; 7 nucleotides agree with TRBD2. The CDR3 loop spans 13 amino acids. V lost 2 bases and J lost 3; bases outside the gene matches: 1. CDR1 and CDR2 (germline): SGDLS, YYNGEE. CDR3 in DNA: TGTGCCAGCAGCGTGGGGGGGAAAGAGACCCAGTACTTC. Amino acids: CASSVGGKETQYF.

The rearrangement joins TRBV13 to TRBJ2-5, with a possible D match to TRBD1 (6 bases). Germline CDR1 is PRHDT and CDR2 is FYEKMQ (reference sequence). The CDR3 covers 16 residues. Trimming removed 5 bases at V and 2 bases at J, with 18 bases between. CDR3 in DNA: TGTGCCAGCAGCCTCCGGACAGCGGACTCACAAGAGACCCAGTACTTC. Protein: CASSLRTADSQETQYF.

CDR3 bases: TGCGCCAGCAGCGGGGGGACAGGGCGAGGATTTTACGAGCAGTACTTC. It translates to CASSGGTGRGFYEQYF. The J gene is TRBJ2-7, the V gene TRBV5-1, with 9 bases matching TRBD1. Germline loops: CDR1 SGHRS, CDR2 YFSETQ. The CDR3 loop spans 16 amino acids. Trimming cost V 4 bases and J 4 bases; bases outside gene matches: 12.

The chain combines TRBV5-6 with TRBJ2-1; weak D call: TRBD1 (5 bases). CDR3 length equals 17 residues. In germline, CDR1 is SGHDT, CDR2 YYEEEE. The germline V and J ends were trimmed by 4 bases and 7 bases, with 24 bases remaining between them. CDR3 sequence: CASSIEKVHRLGNEQFF. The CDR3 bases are TGTGCCAGCAGCATAGAGAAGGTACACAGGTTGGGGAATGAGCAGTTCTTC.

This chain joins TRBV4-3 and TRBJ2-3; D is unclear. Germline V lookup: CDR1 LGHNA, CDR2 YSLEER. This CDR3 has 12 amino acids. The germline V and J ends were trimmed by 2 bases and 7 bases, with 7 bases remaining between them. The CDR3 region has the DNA TGCGCCAGCAGCCAATCCCAAAATACGCAGTATTTT. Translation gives CASSQSQNTQYF.

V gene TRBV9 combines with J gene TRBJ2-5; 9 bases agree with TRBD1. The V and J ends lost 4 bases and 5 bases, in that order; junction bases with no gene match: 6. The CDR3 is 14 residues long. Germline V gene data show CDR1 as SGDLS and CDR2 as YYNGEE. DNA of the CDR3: TGTGCCAGCAGCAAACAGGGGGCGCGGGAGACCCAGTACTTC. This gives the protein CASSKQGARETQYF.

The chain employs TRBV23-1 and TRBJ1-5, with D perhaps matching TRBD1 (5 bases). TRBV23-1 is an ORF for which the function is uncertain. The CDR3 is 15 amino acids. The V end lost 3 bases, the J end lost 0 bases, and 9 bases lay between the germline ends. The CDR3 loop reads CASSQGDYSNQPQHF. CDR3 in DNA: TGCGCCAGCAGTCAGGGGGACTATAGCAATCAGCCCCAGCATTTT.

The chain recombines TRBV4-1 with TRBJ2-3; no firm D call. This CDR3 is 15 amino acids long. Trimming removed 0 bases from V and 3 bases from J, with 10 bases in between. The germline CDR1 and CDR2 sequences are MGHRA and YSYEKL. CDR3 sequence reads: CASSQDDGETDTQYF. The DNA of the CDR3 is TGCGCCAGCAGCCAAGATGACGGAGAGACAGATACGCAGTATTTT.

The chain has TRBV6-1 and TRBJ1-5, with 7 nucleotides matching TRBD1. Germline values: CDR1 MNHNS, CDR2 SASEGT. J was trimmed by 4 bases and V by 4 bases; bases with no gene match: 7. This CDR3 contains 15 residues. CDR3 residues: CASSGEGGFNQPQHF. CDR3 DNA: TGTGCCAGCAGTGGGGAAGGGGGCTTTAATCAGCCCCAGCATTTT.

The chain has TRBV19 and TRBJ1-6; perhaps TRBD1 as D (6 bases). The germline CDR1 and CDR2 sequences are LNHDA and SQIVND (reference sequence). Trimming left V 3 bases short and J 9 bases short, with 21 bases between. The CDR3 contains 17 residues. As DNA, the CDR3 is TGTGCCAGTAGTATTAGGTGGGAACAGGGTGTTGGTTCACCCCTCCACTTT. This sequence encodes CASSIRWEQGVGSPLHF.

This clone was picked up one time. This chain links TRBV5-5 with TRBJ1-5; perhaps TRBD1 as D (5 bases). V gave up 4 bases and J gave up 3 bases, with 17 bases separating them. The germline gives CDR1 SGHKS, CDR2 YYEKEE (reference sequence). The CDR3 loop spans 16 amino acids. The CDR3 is CASSPGVREINQPQHF. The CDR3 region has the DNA TGTGCCAGCAGCCCGGGGGTCAGGGAAATCAATCAGCCCCAGCATTTT.

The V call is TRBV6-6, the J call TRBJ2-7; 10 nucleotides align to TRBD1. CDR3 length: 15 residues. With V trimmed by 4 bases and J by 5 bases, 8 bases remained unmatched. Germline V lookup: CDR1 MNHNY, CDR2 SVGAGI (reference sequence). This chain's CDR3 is CASSLVTGGFNEQYF. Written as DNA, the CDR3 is TGTGCCAGCAGTTTAGTGACAGGGGGCTTCAACGAGCAGTACTTC.

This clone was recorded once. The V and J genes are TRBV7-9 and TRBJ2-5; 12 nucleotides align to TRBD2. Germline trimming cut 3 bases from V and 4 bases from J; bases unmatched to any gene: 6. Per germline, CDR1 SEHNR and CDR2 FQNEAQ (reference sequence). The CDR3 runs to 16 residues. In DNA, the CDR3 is TGTGCCAGCAGCTTCCTCCTAGCGGGGGGGGGAGAGACCCAGTACTTC. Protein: CASSFLLAGGGETQYF. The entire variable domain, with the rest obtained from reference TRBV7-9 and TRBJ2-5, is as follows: DTGVSQNPRHKITKRGQNVTFRCDPISEHNRLYWYRQTLGQGPEFLTYFQNEAQLEKSRLLSDRFSAERPKGSFSTLEIQRTEQGDSAMYLCASSFLLAGGGETQYFGPGTRLLVL.

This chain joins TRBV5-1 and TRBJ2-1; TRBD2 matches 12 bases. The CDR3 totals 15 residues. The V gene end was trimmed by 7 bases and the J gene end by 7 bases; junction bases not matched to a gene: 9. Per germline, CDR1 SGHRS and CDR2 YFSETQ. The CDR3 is CASATSGGFRNEQFF. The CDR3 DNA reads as TGCGCCAGCGCTACTAGCGGGGGGTTTCGAAATGAGCAGTTCTTC. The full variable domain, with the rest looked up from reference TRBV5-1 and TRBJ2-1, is KAGVTQTPRYLIKTRGQQVTLSCSPISGHRSVSWYQQTPGQGLQFLFEYFSETQRNKGNFPGRFSGRQFSNSRSEMNVSTLELGDSALYLCASATSGGFRNEQFFGPGTRLTVL.

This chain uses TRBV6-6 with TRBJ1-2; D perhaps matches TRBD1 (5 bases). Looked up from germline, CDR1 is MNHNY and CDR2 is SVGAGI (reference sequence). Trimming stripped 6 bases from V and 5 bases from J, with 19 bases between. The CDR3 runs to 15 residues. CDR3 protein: CASRAGDGLIYGYTF. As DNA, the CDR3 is TGTGCCAGCAGGGCGGGGGACGGGTTGATTTATGGCTACACCTTC.

In DNA, the CDR3 is TGTGCCAGCAGCACTGCCTACGAGCAGTACTTC. The encoded protein is CASSTAYEQYF. The chain recombines TRBV25-1 with TRBJ2-7; the D is unclear. From germline, CDR1 is MGHDK and CDR2 SYGVNS. The CDR3 loop spans 11 amino acids. The germline V and J ends were trimmed by 6 bases and 2 bases, with 5 bases remaining between them.

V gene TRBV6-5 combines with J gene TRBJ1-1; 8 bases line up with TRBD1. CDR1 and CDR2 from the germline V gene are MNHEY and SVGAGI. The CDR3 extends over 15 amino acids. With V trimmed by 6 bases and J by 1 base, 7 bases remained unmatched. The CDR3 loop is CASRRRTGQNTEAFF. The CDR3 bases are TGTGCCAGCAGACGAAGGACAGGGCAGAACACTGAAGCTTTCTTT.

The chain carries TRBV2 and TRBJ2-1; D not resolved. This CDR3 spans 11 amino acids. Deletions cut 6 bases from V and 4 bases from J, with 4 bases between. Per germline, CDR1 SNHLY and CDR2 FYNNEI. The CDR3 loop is CASRAYNEQFF. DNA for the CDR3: TGTGCCAGCAGAGCGTACAATGAGCAGTTCTTC.

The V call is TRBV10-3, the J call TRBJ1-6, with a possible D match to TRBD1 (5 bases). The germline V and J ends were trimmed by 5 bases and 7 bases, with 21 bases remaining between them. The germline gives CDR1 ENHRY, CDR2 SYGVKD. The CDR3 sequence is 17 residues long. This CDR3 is CAISNRQQGAENSPLHF. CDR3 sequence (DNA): TGTGCCATCAGTAATCGTCAACAAGGGGCGGAAAATTCACCCCTCCACTTT.

CDR3 in amino acids: CASSQDHRDLTPLHF. CDR3 DNA: TGCGCCAGCAGCCAAGATCACAGGGACCTCACACCCCTCCACTTT. The chain employs TRBV4-3 and TRBJ1-6; D might be TRBD1 (6 bases). The V end lost 0 bases, the J end lost 11 bases, and 14 bases lay between the germline ends. This CDR3 is built from 15 residues. Germline V gene lookup returns CDR1 LGHNA and CDR2 YSLEER.

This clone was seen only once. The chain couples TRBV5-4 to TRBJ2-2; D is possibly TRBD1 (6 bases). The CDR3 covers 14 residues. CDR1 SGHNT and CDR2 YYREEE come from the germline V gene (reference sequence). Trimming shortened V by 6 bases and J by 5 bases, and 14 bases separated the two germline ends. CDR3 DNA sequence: TGTGCCAGCATCTCAGATACAGGGACCGGGGAGCTGTTTTTT. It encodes CASISDTGTGELFF.